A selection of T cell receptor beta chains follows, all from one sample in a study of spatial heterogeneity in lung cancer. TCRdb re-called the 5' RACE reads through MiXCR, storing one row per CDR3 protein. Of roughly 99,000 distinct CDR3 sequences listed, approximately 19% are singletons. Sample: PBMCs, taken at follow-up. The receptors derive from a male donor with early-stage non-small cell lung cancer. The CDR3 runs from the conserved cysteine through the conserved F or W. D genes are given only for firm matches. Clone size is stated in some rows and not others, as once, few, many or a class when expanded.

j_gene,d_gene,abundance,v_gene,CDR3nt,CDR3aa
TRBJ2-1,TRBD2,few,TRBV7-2,TGTGCCAGCACACTAGCGGGAGTTAGCGATGAGCAGTTCTTC,CASTLAGVSDEQFF
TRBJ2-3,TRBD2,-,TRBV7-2,TGTGCCAGCAGCATGGGACTAGCGGCAGATACGCAGTATTTT,CASSMGLAADTQYF
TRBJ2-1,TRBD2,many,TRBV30,TGTGCCTCGACGCGGGAGACCTTCGGTGAGCAGTTCTTC,CASTRETFGEQFF
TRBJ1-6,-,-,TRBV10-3,TGTGCCATCAGTGAGTCCCCGACAGATACTAATTCACCCCTCCACTTT,CAISESPTDTNSPLHF
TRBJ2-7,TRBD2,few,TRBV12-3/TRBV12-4,TGTGCCAGCAGTCTCGGGACTAGCGGGAGCAACGAGCAGTACTTC,CASSLGTSGSNEQYF
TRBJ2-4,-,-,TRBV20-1,TGCGGTGTGGGGGCCAAAAACATTCAGTACTTC,CGVGAKNIQYF
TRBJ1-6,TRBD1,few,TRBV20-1,TGCAGTGCTAGACCCAGGGGGAATAATTCACCCCTCCACTTT,CSARPRGNNSPLHF
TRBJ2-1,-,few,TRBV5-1,TGCGCCAGCAGCTTGCTAGCCCACGCTGAGGATGAGCAGTTCTTC,CASSLLAHAEDEQFF
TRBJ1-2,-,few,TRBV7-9,TGTGCCATCGAGAGGGACTATGGCTACACCTTC,CAIERDYGYTF
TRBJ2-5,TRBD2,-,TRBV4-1,TGCGCCAGCAGCCAAGGGGCTAGCGGGGGAGGGGAGACCCAGTACTTC,CASSQGASGGGETQYF
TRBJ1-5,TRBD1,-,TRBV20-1,TGCAGTGCTAGGGCACCGGGACAGGGGTATCAGCCCCAGCATTTT,CSARAPGQGYQPQHF
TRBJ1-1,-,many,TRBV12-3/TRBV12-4,TGTGCCAGCAGTCTACCGGGACGCGGAGCTTTCTTT,CASSLPGRGAFF
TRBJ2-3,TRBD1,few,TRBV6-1,TGTGCCAGCAGGCCGTTGACCGGGACAGGGAATAATGGTACGCAGTATTTT,CASRPLTGTGNNGTQYF
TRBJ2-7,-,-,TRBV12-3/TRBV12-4,TGTGCCAGCAGTTTAGGAGGAACGGACGAGCAGTACTTC,CASSLGGTDEQYF
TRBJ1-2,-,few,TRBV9,TGTGCCAGCAGCGCGGAACAGCTCTATGGCTACACCTTC,CASSAEQLYGYTF
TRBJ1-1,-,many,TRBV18,TGTGCCAGCTCACCAGACCAATTGAACACTGAAGCTTTCTTT,CASSPDQLNTEAFF
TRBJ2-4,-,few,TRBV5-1,TGCGCCAGCAGCCCCGGGACTTCTATAGCCAAAAACATTCAGTACTTC,CASSPGTSIAKNIQYF
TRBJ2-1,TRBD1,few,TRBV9,TGTGCCAGCAGCGGACCCGGGACAGGGTTATACAATGAGCAGTTCTTC,CASSGPGTGLYNEQFF
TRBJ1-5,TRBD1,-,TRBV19,TGTGCCAGTAGTGCTCGACAGGGGGAGGTCAGCAATCAGCCCCAGCATTTT,CASSARQGEVSNQPQHF
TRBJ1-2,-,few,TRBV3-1,TGTGCCAGCAGCCAACAGGGCCTCTATGGCTACACCTTC,CASSQQGLYGYTF
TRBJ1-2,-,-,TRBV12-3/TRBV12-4,TGTGCCAGCAGTCCCGCCGCAGGGGCTGGATATGGCTACACCTTC,CASSPAAGAGYGYTF
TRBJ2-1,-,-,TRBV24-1,TGTGCCACCAGTGACGTAAATCAAGGCTCCTACAATGAGCAGTTCTTC,CATSDVNQGSYNEQFF
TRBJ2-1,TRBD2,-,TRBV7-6,TGTGCCAGCGGCGCGGGACTACCTCCAAACAATGAGCAGTTCTTC,CASGAGLPPNNEQFF
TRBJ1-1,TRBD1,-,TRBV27,TGCACCAGCAGACCCGACAGGGGCACTGAAGCTTTCTTT,CTSRPDRGTEAFF
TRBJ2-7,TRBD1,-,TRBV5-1,TGCGCCAGCAGCAGGACAGGGGACTCCTACGAGCAGTACTTC,CASSRTGDSYEQYF
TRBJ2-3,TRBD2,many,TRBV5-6,TGTGCCAGCAGCACCGGACTAGCCGGGGATACGCAGTATTTT,CASSTGLAGDTQYF
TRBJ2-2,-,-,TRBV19,TGTGCCAGTAGTGACCAAAACACCGGGGAGCTGTTTTTT,CASSDQNTGELFF
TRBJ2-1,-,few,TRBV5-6,TGTGCCAGCAGCTCGATCACAACCAGAGGGAATGAGCAGTTCTTC,CASSSITTRGNEQFF
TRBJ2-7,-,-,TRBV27,TGTGCCAGCAGCCAGAAACCGAACTACGAGCAGTACTTC,CASSQKPNYEQYF
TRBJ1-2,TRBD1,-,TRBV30,TGTGCCTGGGATACAGGGGTTTATGGCTACACCTTC,CAWDTGVYGYTF
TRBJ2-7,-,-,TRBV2,TGTGCCAGCAGTGTTGACAGAAAATACGAGCAGTACTTC,CASSVDRKYEQYF
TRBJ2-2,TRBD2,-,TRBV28,TGTGCCTGCACCCAGACTAGCGGGCTTCCCGGGGAGCTGTTTTTT,CACTQTSGLPGELFF
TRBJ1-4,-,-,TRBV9,TGTGCCAGCAGCGTAGAGGGCAGGGCAGTAGAAAAACTGTTTTTT,CASSVEGRAVEKLFF
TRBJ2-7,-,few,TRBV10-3,TGTGCCATCAGTGCCTCTCGGGCGGGCGGGGGCGGCGAGCAGTACTTC,CAISASRAGGGGEQYF
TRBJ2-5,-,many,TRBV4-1,TGCGCCAGCAGCCCCCTGGGGCTGGATCAAGAGACCCAGTACTTC,CASSPLGLDQETQYF
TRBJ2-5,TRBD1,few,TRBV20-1,TGCAGTGCTAGACGCGGACAGGGGATACACTTC,CSARRGQGIHF
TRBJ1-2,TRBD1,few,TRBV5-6,TGTGCCAGCAGCTTGGCCCAGGGGGGCTATGGCTACACCTTC,CASSLAQGGYGYTF
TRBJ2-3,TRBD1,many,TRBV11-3,TGTGCCAGCAGAAAAGGACAGGGTGTTGAAGATACGCAGTATTTT,CASRKGQGVEDTQYF
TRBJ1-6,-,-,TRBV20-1,TGCAGTGCTAGTCGGGGGGAGCTTAATTCACCCCTCCACTTT,CSASRGELNSPLHF
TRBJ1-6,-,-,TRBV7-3,TGTGCCAGCAGCAGGCAGGGAGGTTCACCCCTCCACTTT,CASSRQGGSPLHF
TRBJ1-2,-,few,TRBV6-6,TGTGCCAGCAGTCCCCCACAGGGAGCCCTAGTCTATGGCTACACCTTC,CASSPPQGALVYGYTF
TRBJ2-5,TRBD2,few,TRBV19,TGTGCCAGTAGTATCCCGGGAGGGCTAAAAGAGACCCAGTACTTC,CASSIPGGLKETQYF
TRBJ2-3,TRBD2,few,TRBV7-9,TGTGCCAGCAGCTCCCGAATCAGTACGACTAGCGGGGCCGGCACAGATACGCAGTATTTT,CASSSRISTTSGAGTDTQYF
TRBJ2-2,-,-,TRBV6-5,TGTGCCAGCAGCCTAACTACGGAATCGCGGACCGGGGAGCTGTTTTTT,CASSLTTESRTGELFF
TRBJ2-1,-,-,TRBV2,TGTGCCAGCGGCAGGCGCTCCTACAATGAGCAGTTCTTC,CASGRRSYNEQFF
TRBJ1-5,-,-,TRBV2,TGTGCCAGCAGTGAAAGGGGGAGACCTCCACACTACAATCAGCCCCAGCATTTT,CASSERGRPPHYNQPQHF